These 14 T cell receptor beta chains were sequenced from one sample in a study of T cells in Graves' hyperthyroidism and ophthalmopathy. Amplified regions were TCR beta CDR3 sequences from RNA transcripts. During a first-round RT-PCR of the TCR CDR3, the HTBI primer set was used. MiXCR was run by TCRdb on the multiplex PCR reads, yielding one entry per CDR3 protein. The table records roughly 300,000 distinct CDR3 sequences, around a quarter of them present only once. Material for sequencing was blood. The source is a man between 40 and 49 years old with Graves' hyperthyroidism that later progressed to Graves' ophthalmopathy.

The V and J genes are TRBV20-1 and TRBJ2-7; no definite D call. Trimming removed 6 bases at V and 0 bases at J, with 15 bases between. CDR3 length equals 14 residues. CDR1 DFQATT and CDR2 SNEGSKA come from the germline V gene (reference sequence). The CDR3, as DNA: TGCAGTGCCCGGACGGCCGCAAGCTCCTACGAGCAGTACTTC. It encodes CSARTAASSYEQYF.

This clonotype was counted many times. The genes are TRBV6-1 and TRBJ2-5; D is unresolved. The CDR3 covers 14 residues. The V end lost 4 bases, the J end lost 4 bases, and 13 bases lay between the germline ends. In germline, CDR1 is MNHNS, CDR2 SASEGT. This CDR3 reads CASSAGRWRETQYF. The CDR3 DNA reads as TGTGCCAGCAGTGCCGGTCGATGGAGAGAGACCCAGTACTTC.

This clonotype has at least ten counts. The chain combines TRBV5-1 with TRBJ2-5, with 7 bases fitting TRBD1. The germline gives CDR1 SGHRS, CDR2 YFSETQ. Unmatched junction bases numbered 6, after V lost 4 bases and J lost 6 bases. There are 13 residues in the CDR3. The CDR3 bases are TGCGCCAGCAGCGACCGGACAGGCCAGACCCAGTACTTC. Amino acids: CASSDRTGQTQYF.

This sequence joins TRBV11-2 and TRBJ1-1; D not resolved. Trimming pared 5 bases from V and 8 bases from J, leaving 12 bases between. Germline V gene sequence: CDR1 SGHAT, CDR2 FQNNGV. This CDR3 has 12 amino acids. As DNA, the CDR3 is TGTGCCAGCAGCCCAGAATTGGGGGAAGCTTTCTTT. It is translated as CASSPELGEAFF.

This clonotype was counted a few times. This sequence joins TRBV28 and TRBJ2-7, with D possibly called TRBD1 or TRBD2 (7 bases each). Trimming took off 8 bases at V and 2 bases at J, with 13 bases between the two ends. This CDR3 region has 13 residues. Germline CDR1 MDHEN, CDR2 SYDVKM. CDR3 in DNA: TGTGCCAGCTGCCCAGGGGGGGCCTACGAGCAGTACTTC. This gives the protein CASCPGGAYEQYF.

This clonotype was recorded at least ten times. The CDR3 sequence: CASSPGGGGYTF. The CDR3 DNA reads as TGTGCCAGCAGTCCAGGAGGAGGTGGCTACACCTTC. This chain connects TRBV28 to TRBJ1-2; D is ambiguous. The CDR3 sequence is 12 residues long. V lost 5 bases to trimming and J lost 7 bases, with 11 bases between them. Germline loops: CDR1 MDHEN, CDR2 SYDVKM.

This clonotype was observed at least ten times. One end of the junction varies from germline; a read error may be responsible. The chain uses TRBV6-1 and TRBJ1-5; D gene ambiguous. The CDR3 consists of 12 residues. Germline V gives CDR1 MNHNS, CDR2 SASEGT. CDR3: CASSPPGGFLYF. CDR3 sequence (DNA): TGTGCCAGCAGTCCCCCCGGCGGGTTTCTCTATTTT.

This clonotype was seen ten or more times. The V and J genes are TRBV7-9 and TRBJ1-1; 8 bases line up with TRBD1. Germline lookup yields CDR1 SEHNR and CDR2 FQNEAQ (reference sequence). The V segment lost 4 bases and the J segment 4 bases; nucleotides outside the gene matches: 8. The CDR3 is 15 residues long. The CDR3 coding sequence is TGTGCCAGCAGCTCCGGACAGGGTGGTGGCACTGAAGCTTTCTTT. As protein: CASSSGQGGGTEAFF. Using reference TRBV7-9 and TRBJ1-1 for the parts outside the CDR3, the full variable domain is DTGVSQNPRHKITKRGQNVTFRCDPISEHNRLYWYRQTLGQGPEFLTYFQNEAQLEKSRLLSDRFSAERPKGSFSTLEIQRTEQGDSAMYLCASSSGQGGGTEAFFGQGTRLTVV.

CDR3 DNA: TGTGCCAGCAGTTACGTGGGCACCGGGGAGCTGTTTTTT. Residues: CASSYVGTGELFF. J is TRBJ2-2 and V is TRBV6-5; D gene unclear. Trimming removed 2 bases from V and 4 bases from J, with 5 bases in between. CDR1 is MNHEY and CDR2 is SVGAGI in the germline V gene. CDR3 size: 13 residues.

This clonotype occurred many times. CDR3 sequence (DNA): TGCAGCGGGTGTGGGAACACTGAAGCTTTCTTT. Its protein product is CSGCGNTEAFF. This chain connects TRBV29-1 to TRBJ1-1, with unresolved D. Germline values: CDR1 SQVTM, CDR2 ANQGSEA. CDR3 length: 11 residues. Trimming removed 7 bases at V and 1 base at J, with 7 bases between.

The rearrangement joins TRBV20-1 to TRBJ2-7; D perhaps matches TRBD2 (5 bases). The CDR3 contains 15 residues. Germline-derived CDR1 and CDR2 are DFQATT and SNEGSKA (reference sequence). Trimming took 8 bases from V and 2 from J, leaving 22 bases between them. The CDR3 sequence: CSPVPPRELPYEQYF. For the CDR3, the DNA is TGCAGTCCAGTCCCCCCCCGGGAATTACCCTACGAGCAGTACTTC.

The chain uses TRBV5-1 and TRBJ2-5; 8 bases line up with TRBD1. CDR3 length: 15 residues. With V trimmed by 3 bases and J by 5 bases, 9 bases remained unmatched. Germline CDR1 and CDR2: SGHRS and YFSETQ. The CDR3 DNA reads TGCGCCAGCAGCTCACCGCAGGGGGCTCGGGAGACCCAGTACTTC. It translates to CASSSPQGARETQYF. The full variable domain, completed using reference TRBV5-1 and TRBJ2-5, is KAGVTQTPRYLIKTRGQQVTLSCSPISGHRSVSWYQQTPGQGLQFLFEYFSETQRNKGNFPGRFSGRQFSNSRSEMNVSTLELGDSALYLCASSSPQGARETQYFGPGTRLLVL.

This clonotype has ten or more counts. This chain connects TRBV11-3 to TRBJ2-2; 9 nucleotides match TRBD2. The CDR3 sequence is 15 residues long. The germline CDR1 and CDR2 sequences are SGHNT and YENEEA. J lost 4 bases, V lost 5 bases, and 5 bases had no gene match. DNA of the CDR3: TGTGCCAGCAGCGTCAGCGGGAGGCGCACCGGGGAGCTGTTTTTT. Protein: CASSVSGRRTGELFF.

In its sample, this clonotype was seen many times. This chain connects TRBV11-2 to TRBJ2-7; D uncertain. Trimming cost V 0 bases and J 0 bases, with 6 bases left between them. Germline V CDR1 and CDR2: SGHAT, FQNNGV. The CDR3 extends over 14 amino acids. The CDR3 here is CASSLDFSSYEQYF. The CDR3 nucleotides are TGTGCCAGCAGCTTAGATTTTTCCTCCTACGAGCAGTACTTC.